The 3 T cell receptor beta chains listed next were all sequenced from one sample in a study of blood T cell repertoires in COVID-19. Sequencing was performed with immunoSEQ multiplex PCR; in TCRdb, only in-frame clones are kept and a portion is missing. In the table there are about 160,000 clones, about 89% of which are singletons. Sequenced sample: peripheral blood. The receptors derive from a man aged 60 to 75 with acute or convalescent COVID-19.

The chain has TRBV5-1 and TRBJ1-2, with D possibly being TRBD1 (6 bases). V gave up 2 bases and J gave up 7 bases, with 24 bases separating them. Germline loops: CDR1 SGHRS, CDR2 YFSETQ. This CDR3 contains 17 residues. The CDR3 DNA sequence: TGCGCCAGCAGCTTCTCATACGGCGGCAACAGGGCGAGTGGCTACACCTTC. Its translation is CASSFSYGGNRASGYTF.

V is TRBV9 and J is TRBJ2-7; 7 bases align to TRBD1. Germline trimming cut 0 bases from V and 0 bases from J; bases unmatched to any gene: 6. The CDR3 covers 16 residues. The germline V gene encodes CDR1 SGDLS and CDR2 YYNGEE. The CDR3 here is CASSVGQGASSYEQYF. The CDR3 bases are TGTGCCAGCAGCGTAGGACAGGGCGCAAGCTCCTACGAGCAGTACTTC.

This clone was counted once. This chain uses TRBV5-6 with TRBJ2-7, with D uncertain. Trimming cost V 0 bases and J 4 bases, with 17 bases left between them. Germline CDR1 is SGHDT and CDR2 is YYEEEE. The CDR3 is 16 amino acids. This CDR3 reads CASSLVLASPKYEQYF. The CDR3 DNA is TGTGCCAGCAGCTTGGTTTTGGCCAGTCCCAAATACGAGCAGTACTTC.